This passage covers 3 T cell receptor beta chains from one sample sequenced in a study of T-cell memory formation after mild COVID-19. TCRdb analysed the 5' RACE reads with MiXCR anew, one entry per CDR3 protein. Of 450,000 to 650,000 distinct CDR3 sequences listed, about 20% were seen once; the top ten hold about 8.4%. The sample taken for sequencing was PBMCs or a T cell subset sorted from them (not recorded which). These receptors were obtained from an adult woman who had mild COVID-19 (a few samples of this study predate the infection). Cell type and time point are not known.

This clonotype has just a few counts. The chain couples TRBV4-3 to TRBJ2-7; 9 bases align to TRBD2. CDR3 length: 16 residues. The V segment lost 0 bases and the J segment 5 bases; nucleotides outside the gene matches: 8. The germline gives CDR1 LGHNA, CDR2 YSLEER. CDR3 loop: CASSQDRAGGPHEQYF. In DNA form, the CDR3 reads TGCGCCAGCAGCCAAGATAGGGCGGGAGGGCCCCACGAGCAGTACTTC.

Worth noting for this clonotype: A much larger clone is a single base away; this may be a read error. This chain links TRBV11-2 with TRBJ2-2, with unresolved D. The CDR3 totals 14 residues. V was clipped by 6 bases and J by 5 bases, with 13 bases between them. The germline gives CDR1 SGHAT, CDR2 FQNNGV. The CDR3 loop reads CASRLVPGTGELFF. In DNA form, the CDR3 reads TGTGCCAGCAGACTTGTTCCGGGTACCGGGGAGCTGTTTTTT.

This clonotype was detected only a few times. J is TRBJ1-1 and V is TRBV12-3 or TRBV12-4; the D is unclear. The V end lost 4 bases, the J end lost 3 bases, and 6 bases lay between the germline ends. The CDR3 is made up of 12 amino acids. The CDR3 loop is CASSWLDTEAFF. The CDR3 DNA follows: TGTGCCAGCAGTTGGTTGGACACTGAAGCTTTCTTT.